This TCR beta chain was profiled in a study of radiotherapy plus CTLA-4 blockade in lung cancer. Looking at the study overall: Objective responses were observed in around 17% of patients, and disease control was achieved by roughly 29%.

Clones were read by immunoSEQ multiplex PCR, and TCRdb kept only the in-frame ones, dropping some. The table has roughly 70,000 clones, about nine tenths seen once. Findings and limits, study-wide: With interferon-beta, early dynamics of blood T cell clones were reported to best predict response. TCR clones originating in tumors grew in number in blood after radiotherapy plus ipilimumab.

About this clone itself: Its cognate antigen is unknown.

CDR3 length: 13 residues. Germline CDR1 MDHEN, CDR2 SYDVKM. Trimming stripped 5 bases from V and 8 bases from J, with 13 bases between. Sequenced here: peripheral blood, sampled from a patient treated with radiotherapy plus ipilimumab. The rearrangement joins TRBV28 to TRBJ2-1; either TRBD1 or TRBD2 may supply D (6 bases each). This TCR derives from a human donor with non-small cell lung cancer that progressed on radiotherapy plus ipilimumab. The CDR3 DNA sequence: TGTGCCAGCAGTGCGACCGGGGGCTATGAGCAGTTCTTC. This encodes CASSATGGYEQFF.